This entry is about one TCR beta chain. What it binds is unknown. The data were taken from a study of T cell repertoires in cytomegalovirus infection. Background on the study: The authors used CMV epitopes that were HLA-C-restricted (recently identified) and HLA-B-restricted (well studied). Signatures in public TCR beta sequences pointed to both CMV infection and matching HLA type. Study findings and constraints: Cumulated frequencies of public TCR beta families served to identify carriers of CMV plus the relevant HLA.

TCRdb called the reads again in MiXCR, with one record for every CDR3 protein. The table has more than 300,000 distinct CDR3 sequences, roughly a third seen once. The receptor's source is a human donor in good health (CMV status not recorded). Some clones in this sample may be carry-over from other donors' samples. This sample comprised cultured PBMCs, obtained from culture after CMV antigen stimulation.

Here the CDR3 reads CASSLGSGTGSKEFF. CDR3 nucleotide sequence: TGTGCCAGTAGTCTCGGCTCCGGGACAGGATCGAAGGAGTTCTTC. V and J are TRBV19 and TRBJ2-1, with 8 positions matching TRBD1. Unmatched junction bases numbered 17, after V lost 5 bases and J lost 14 bases. Germline CDR1 reads LNHDA; CDR2 reads SQIVND (reference sequence). The length of the CDR3 is 15 residues.